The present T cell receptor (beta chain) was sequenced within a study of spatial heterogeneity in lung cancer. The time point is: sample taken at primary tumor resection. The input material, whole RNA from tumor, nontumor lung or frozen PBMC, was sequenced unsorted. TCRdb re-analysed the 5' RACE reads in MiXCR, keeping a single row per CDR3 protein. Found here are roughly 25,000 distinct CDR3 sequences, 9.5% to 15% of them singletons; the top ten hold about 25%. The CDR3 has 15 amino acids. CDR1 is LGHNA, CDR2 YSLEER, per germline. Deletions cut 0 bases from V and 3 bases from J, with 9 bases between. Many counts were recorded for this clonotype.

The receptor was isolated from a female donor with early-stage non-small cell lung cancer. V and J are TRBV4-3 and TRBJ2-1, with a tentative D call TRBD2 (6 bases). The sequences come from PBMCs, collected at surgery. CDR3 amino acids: CASSQETGVYNEQFF. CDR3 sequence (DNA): TGCGCCAGCAGCCAAGAGACGGGAGTCTACAATGAGCAGTTCTTC.